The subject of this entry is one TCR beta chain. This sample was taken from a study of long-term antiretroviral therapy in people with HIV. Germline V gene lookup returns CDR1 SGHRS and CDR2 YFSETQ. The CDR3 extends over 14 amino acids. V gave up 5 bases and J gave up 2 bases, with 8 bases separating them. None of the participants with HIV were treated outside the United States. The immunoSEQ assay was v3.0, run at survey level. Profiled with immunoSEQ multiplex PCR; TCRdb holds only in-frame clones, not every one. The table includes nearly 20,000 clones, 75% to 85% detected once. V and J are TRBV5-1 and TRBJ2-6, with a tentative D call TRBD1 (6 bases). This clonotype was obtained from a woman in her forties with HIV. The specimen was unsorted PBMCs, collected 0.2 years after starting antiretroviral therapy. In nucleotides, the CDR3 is TGCGCCAGCAGGGACAGTCCTGGGGCCAACGTCCTGACTTTC. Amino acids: CASRDSPGANVLTF.